This T cell receptor (beta chain) was captured in a study of early T cells in non-severe SARS-CoV-2 infection. Looking at the study overall: Sequencing was performed on bulk RNA from unsorted whole blood, leaving chains unpaired.

This clonotype was seen many times. Antigen: not known. Study conclusions and caveats: CD4 and private specificities were missed by VDJdb matching, which favored anti-spike CD8 responses.

As part of library construction, unique molecular identifiers were attached to individual cDNA molecules. TCRdb reprocessed the 5' RACE reads with MiXCR, giving one entry per CDR3 protein. The profile shows about 63,000 distinct CDR3 sequences, approximately 13% of them singletons. Material: whole blood. The TCR was taken from an adult who was a healthcare worker with PCR-confirmed SARS-CoV-2 infection or an uninfected control (not recorded which).

CDR3 amino acids: CASTRSGGTNTEAFF. In nucleotides, the CDR3 is TGTGCCAGCACCAGATCAGGGGGGACGAACACTGAAGCTTTCTTT. V is TRBV12-3 or TRBV12-4 and J is TRBJ1-1, with 7 bases fitting TRBD1. This CDR3 has 15 residues. V lost 7 bases to trimming and J lost 1 base; unmatched junction nucleotides: 9.